A selection of T cell receptor beta chains follows, all from one sample in a study of T-cell memory formation after mild COVID-19. TCRdb called the 5' RACE reads again in MiXCR, with one record for every CDR3 protein. The table records about 560,000 distinct CDR3 sequences, more than 15% of them present only once. The sample comprised PBMCs or a T cell subset sorted from them (not recorded which). Source of these receptors: an adult woman who had mild COVID-19 (a few samples of this study predate the infection). Cell type and time point are not known. Both conserved end residues are part of each CDR3. Fields, in order: CDR3 protein, clone size, V gene, J gene. Some rows have no size entry. The others give once, few or many, or a class for an expanded clone.

CDR3 protein: CSAKPGTGIYEQYF
clone size: many
V gene: TRBV20-1
J gene: TRBJ2-7

CDR3 protein: CASSPRDQTFEQYF
clone size: few
V gene: TRBV7-9
J gene: TRBJ2-7

CDR3 protein: CASSLLYSFQETQYF
clone size: .
V gene: TRBV12-3/TRBV12-4
J gene: TRBJ2-5

CDR3 protein: CASSFPQQKGNTIYF
clone size: .
V gene: TRBV7-6
J gene: TRBJ1-3

CDR3 protein: CASSDQYDTQYF
clone size: few
V gene: TRBV18
J gene: TRBJ2-3

CDR3 protein: CASSEATTTGTNTGELFF
clone size: many
V gene: TRBV6-4
J gene: TRBJ2-2

CDR3 protein: CASSLVGGTGELFF
clone size: many
V gene: TRBV7-2
J gene: TRBJ2-2

CDR3 protein: CASSLFDTLSTEAFF
clone size: .
V gene: TRBV5-5
J gene: TRBJ1-1

CDR3 protein: CASSQDLRFREDTGELFF
clone size: few
V gene: TRBV4-3
J gene: TRBJ2-2

CDR3 protein: CASTVRLVNTEAFF
clone size: .
V gene: TRBV2
J gene: TRBJ1-1

CDR3 protein: CAASTSGGQETQYF
clone size: .
V gene: TRBV10-3
J gene: TRBJ2-5

CDR3 protein: CASSLAVSGESPLHF
clone size: few
V gene: TRBV5-1
J gene: TRBJ1-6

CDR3 protein: CASSLDLGLREQFF
clone size: .
V gene: TRBV5-1
J gene: TRBJ2-1

CDR3 protein: CASSQERMSSYNEQFF
clone size: .
V gene: TRBV4-2
J gene: TRBJ2-1

CDR3 protein: CASSRISGGARSNTGELFF
clone size: .
V gene: TRBV11-2
J gene: TRBJ2-2

CDR3 protein: CASSQQGTNEKLFF
clone size: .
V gene: TRBV6-2/TRBV6-3
J gene: TRBJ1-4

CDR3 protein: CASRRDSLNEKLFF
clone size: .
V gene: TRBV5-1
J gene: TRBJ1-4

CDR3 protein: CASSPGKGWVANTEAFF
clone size: .
V gene: TRBV6-5
J gene: TRBJ1-1

CDR3 protein: CASSPATGDEKLFF
clone size: few
V gene: TRBV5-1
J gene: TRBJ1-4

CDR3 protein: CASSSEAKDGYGYTF
clone size: .
V gene: TRBV5-4
J gene: TRBJ1-2

CDR3 protein: CASSGLARAYNEQFF
clone size: .
V gene: TRBV5-5
J gene: TRBJ2-1

CDR3 protein: CASRETDRLWDTQYF
clone size: .
V gene: TRBV9
J gene: TRBJ2-3

CDR3 protein: CASSGGQEFYGYTF
clone size: few
V gene: TRBV11-3
J gene: TRBJ1-2

CDR3 protein: CASSGAEQYF
clone size: few
V gene: TRBV7-9
J gene: TRBJ2-7

CDR3 protein: CASSYPGTGEETQYF
clone size: .
V gene: TRBV5-5
J gene: TRBJ2-5

CDR3 protein: CASSQGRGFSQPQHF
clone size: few
V gene: TRBV27
J gene: TRBJ1-5

CDR3 protein: CASSLAGQGRDEQYF
clone size: .
V gene: TRBV12-3/TRBV12-4
J gene: TRBJ2-7

CDR3 protein: CASSWDRGTDTQYF
clone size: many
V gene: TRBV5-6
J gene: TRBJ2-3

CDR3 protein: CSVMTSGDTDTQYF
clone size: few
V gene: TRBV29-1
J gene: TRBJ2-3

CDR3 protein: CASSWGSYEQYF
clone size: few
V gene: TRBV5-5
J gene: TRBJ2-7

CDR3 protein: CASGPAGGPPRETQYF
clone size: .
V gene: TRBV6-1
J gene: TRBJ2-5

CDR3 protein: CSARAIGLAEETQYF
clone size: .
V gene: TRBV20-1
J gene: TRBJ2-5

CDR3 protein: CASREGWGYEQYF
clone size: few
V gene: TRBV6-2/TRBV6-3
J gene: TRBJ2-7

CDR3 protein: CASSLGLGNRENWYNEQFF
clone size: .
V gene: TRBV7-2
J gene: TRBJ2-1

CDR3 protein: CASSQEGRNTIYF
clone size: few
V gene: TRBV4-3
J gene: TRBJ1-3

CDR3 protein: CSARGIGTGSSEQYF
clone size: few
V gene: TRBV20-1
J gene: TRBJ2-7

CDR3 protein: CASSSYVSGTDYEQYF
clone size: many
V gene: TRBV27
J gene: TRBJ2-7

CDR3 protein: CASSLAGTSGPYEQFF
clone size: many
V gene: TRBV7-9
J gene: TRBJ2-1

CDR3 protein: CAWTTKTGYTGELFF
clone size: .
V gene: TRBV30
J gene: TRBJ2-2

CDR3 protein: CASTDGFSYGYTF
clone size: .
V gene: TRBV3-1
J gene: TRBJ1-2

CDR3 protein: CASSQEVYGAGVNTEAFF
clone size: .
V gene: TRBV4-1
J gene: TRBJ1-1